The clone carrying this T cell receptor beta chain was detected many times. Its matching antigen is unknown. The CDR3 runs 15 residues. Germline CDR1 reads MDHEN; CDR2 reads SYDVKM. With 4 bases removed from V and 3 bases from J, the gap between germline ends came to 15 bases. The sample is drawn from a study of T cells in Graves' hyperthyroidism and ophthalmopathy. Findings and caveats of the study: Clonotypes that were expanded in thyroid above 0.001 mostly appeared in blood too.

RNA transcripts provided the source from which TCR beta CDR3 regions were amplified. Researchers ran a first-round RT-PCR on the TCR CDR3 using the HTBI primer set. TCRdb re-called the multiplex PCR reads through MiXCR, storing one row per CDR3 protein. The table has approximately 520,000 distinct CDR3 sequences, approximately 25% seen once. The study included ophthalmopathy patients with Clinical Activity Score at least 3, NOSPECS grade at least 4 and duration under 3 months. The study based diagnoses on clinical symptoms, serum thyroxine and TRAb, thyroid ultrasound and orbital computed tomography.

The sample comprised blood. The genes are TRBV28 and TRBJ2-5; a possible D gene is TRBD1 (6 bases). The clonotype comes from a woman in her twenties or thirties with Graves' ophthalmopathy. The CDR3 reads CASSSSRGVKETQYF. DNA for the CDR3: TGTGCCAGCAGTTCCTCCAGGGGAGTCAAAGAGACCCAGTACTTC.